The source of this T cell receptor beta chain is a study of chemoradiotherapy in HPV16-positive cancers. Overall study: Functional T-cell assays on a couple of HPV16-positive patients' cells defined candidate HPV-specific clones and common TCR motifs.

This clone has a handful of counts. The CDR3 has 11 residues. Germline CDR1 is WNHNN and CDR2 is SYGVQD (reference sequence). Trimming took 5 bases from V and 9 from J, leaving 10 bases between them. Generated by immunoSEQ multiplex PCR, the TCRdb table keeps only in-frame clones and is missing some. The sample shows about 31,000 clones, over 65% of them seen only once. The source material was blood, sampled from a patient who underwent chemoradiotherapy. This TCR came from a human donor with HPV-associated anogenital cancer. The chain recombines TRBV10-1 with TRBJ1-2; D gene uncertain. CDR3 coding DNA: TGCGCCAGCAGTCCTATTAAAAGCTACACCTTC. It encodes CASSPIKSYTF.